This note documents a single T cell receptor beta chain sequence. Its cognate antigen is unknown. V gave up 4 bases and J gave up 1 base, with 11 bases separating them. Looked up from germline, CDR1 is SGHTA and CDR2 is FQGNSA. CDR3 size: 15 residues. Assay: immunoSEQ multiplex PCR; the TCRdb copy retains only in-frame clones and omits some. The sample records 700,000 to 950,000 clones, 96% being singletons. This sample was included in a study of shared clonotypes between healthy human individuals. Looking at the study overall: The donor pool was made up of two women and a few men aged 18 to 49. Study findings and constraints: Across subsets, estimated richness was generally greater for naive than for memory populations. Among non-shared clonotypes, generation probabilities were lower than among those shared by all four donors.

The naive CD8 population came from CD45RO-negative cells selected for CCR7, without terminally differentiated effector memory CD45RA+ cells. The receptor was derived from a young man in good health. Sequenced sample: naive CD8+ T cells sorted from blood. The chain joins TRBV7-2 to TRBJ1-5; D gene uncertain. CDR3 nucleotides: TGTGCCAGCAGCTACAGTCGAGGGAGCAATCAGCCCCAGCATTTT. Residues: CASSYSRGSNQPQHF.